What follows describes a single T cell receptor (beta chain). These data come from a study of Ad26.COV2.S vaccination and SARS-CoV-2 variants. TCRdb's table, derived via immunoSEQ multiplex PCR, lists solely in-frame clones and lacks some. This repertoire shows 320,000 or so clones, 85% to 90% found once; its top ten account for over 5%. Stated treatment: about 20 received Ad26.COV2.S at low or high dose, single or two shots; about five received placebo; per-sample allocation not given. Samples analyzed were those drawn on day 63 after the first vaccine or placebo injection. Vaccine was an Ad26 vector expressing Wuhan-strain SARS-CoV-2 spike. Between the trimmed V and J ends, which lost 1 base and 5 bases, there was a span of 8 bases. Germline V lookup: CDR1 GTSNPN, CDR2 SVGIG (reference sequence). The CDR3 extends over 12 amino acids.

The sample consisted of peripheral blood, taken in a trial of Ad26.COV2.S vaccine versus placebo. The source is a person aged 18 to 59 who received the Ad26.COV2.S COVID-19 vaccine or a placebo. This sequence joins TRBV30 and TRBJ2-5; possibly TRBD1 or TRBD2 for D (5 bases each). The CDR3 coding sequence is TGTGCCTGGAGTGGAGGGGCGGAGACCCAGTACTTC. It specifies CAWSGGAETQYF.